This T cell receptor (beta chain) emerged from a study of blood T cell repertoires in COVID-19. Looking at the study overall: Researchers got acute and convalescent COVID-19 samples from the United States, Italy and Spain. T cells, B-cell-depleted T cells, or PBMCs provided the cDNA or gDNA that served as material.

In the study's own analysis: Counts of nucleated cells, estimated from reference gene primer amplification, were obtained. Produced via immunoSEQ multiplex PCR; TCRdb's table is partial and in-frame only. The V and J calls and clone size were taken over from that table, and D and trimming were inferred from the DNA. Of 280,000 or so clones in the sample, over 75% were seen once. The CDR3 totals 16 residues. Germline V gives CDR1 LGHDT, CDR2 YNNKEL (reference sequence). V dropped 1 base and J dropped 4 bases, with 13 bases sitting between them. This rearrangement joins TRBV3-1 (or the pseudogene TRBV3-2) to TRBJ1-4; weak D call: TRBD1 (5 bases). Sequencing used peripheral blood. The receptor's source is a woman aged 60-75 years with acute or convalescent COVID-19. The DNA of the CDR3 is TGTGCCAGCAGCCAAGTCCTGCAGGGAAATAATGAAAAACTGTTTTTT. This translates into CASSQVLQGNNEKLFF.